A single sample gave rise to the 23 T cell receptor beta chains below, sequenced in a study of Tregs in tolerant kidney transplant recipients. Profiling relied on immunoSEQ multiplex PCR, and the TCRdb table lists in-frame clones only, not all of them. Seen here are just under 65,000 clones, around 98% observed once, and the top ten hold 0.34%. The source material was Tregs from blood, sampled before the transplant. The receptors shown here come from a human donor who received a combined kidney and bone marrow transplant.

V is TRBV16 and J is TRBJ2-7, with a tentative D call TRBD1 (5 bases). V was clipped by 4 bases and J by 5 bases, with 18 bases between them. The CDR3 extends over 15 amino acids. Germline CDR1 is KGHSY and CDR2 is FQNENV. The chain's CDR3 is CASSRLGQGTNEQYF. The CDR3, as DNA: TGTGCCAGCAGCCGCCTCGGGCAGGGTACGAACGAGCAGTACTTC.

The V gene is TRBV18, the J gene TRBJ1-1; D remains ambiguous. This CDR3 comprises 14 residues. With 5 bases removed from V and 6 bases from J, the gap between germline ends came to 16 bases. Germline CDR1 and CDR2: KGHSH and LQKENI. CDR3 amino acids: CASSSFFMVAEAFF. The CDR3 bases are TGTGCCAGCTCAAGCTTTTTTATGGTGGCTGAAGCTTTCTTT.

The V call is TRBV4-1, the J call TRBJ2-5; 12 nucleotides match TRBD2. The V gene's germline CDR1 is MGHRA and CDR2 YSYEKL. The CDR3 loop spans 15 amino acids. V was pared by 4 bases and J by 5 bases, with 5 bases of the junction left unmatched. The CDR3 sequence is CASSPFGTSGETQYF. In DNA, the CDR3 is TGCGCCAGCAGCCCTTTCGGGACTAGCGGGGAGACCCAGTACTTC.

The chain recombines TRBV4-3 with TRBJ1-2, with 9 bases lining up with TRBD1. The CDR3 covers 16 residues. After removal of 3 bases from V and 1 base from J, the junction contained 6 bases not matched to a gene. The V gene's germline CDR1 is LGHNA and CDR2 YSLEER. The CDR3 nucleotides read TGCGCCAGCAGCCAGAACAGGGGGCTAAGTAACTATGGCTACACCTTC. This sequence encodes CASSQNRGLSNYGYTF.

The chain carries TRBV18 and TRBJ1-3; the match to TRBD1 covers 8 bases. This CDR3 comprises 15 residues. J gave up 4 bases and V 3 bases, and 5 bases lay outside the gene matches. The germline gives CDR1 KGHSH, CDR2 LQKENI. The CDR3 bases are TGTGCCAGCTCACCGGGACAGGCCTCAGGAAACACCATATATTTT. It translates to CASSPGQASGNTIYF.

The chain is built from TRBV29-1 and TRBJ2-1, with 7 bases fitting TRBD2. This CDR3 region has 13 residues. The germline CDR1 and CDR2 sequences are SQVTM and ANQGSEA. The CDR3 sequence: CTSSGAPNNEQFF. DNA for the CDR3: TGCACCTCAAGCGGGGCCCCAAACAATGAGCAGTTCTTC.

The V and J genes are TRBV5-3 and TRBJ1-5; D may be TRBD1 (5 bases). TRBV5-3 is reported as an ORF; its role is uncertain. CDR3 length: 18 amino acids. The CDR3 DNA follows: TGTGCTCTGCCTGAAGGCAGGGAAGGCCCGGGGGGCAATCAGCCCCAGCATTTT. Residues: CALPEGREGPGGNQPQHF.

The V call is TRBV2, the J call TRBJ1-5, with no clear D. Trimming stripped 1 base from V and 6 bases from J, with 10 bases between. This CDR3 contains 14 residues. Looked up from germline, CDR1 is SNHLY and CDR2 is FYNNEI. The CDR3 loop is CASSEGQSGQPQHF. CDR3 sequence (DNA): TGTGCCAGCAGTGAAGGGCAGAGCGGTCAGCCCCAGCATTTT. Full variable domain (outside the CDR3, taken from reference TRBV2 and TRBJ1-5): EPEVTQTPSHQVTQMGQEVILRCVPISNHLYFYWYRQILGQKVEFLVSFYNNEISEKSEIFDDQFSVERPDGSNFTLKIRSTKLEDSAMYFCASSEGQSGQPQHFGDGTRLSIL.

This chain uses TRBV11-3 with TRBJ2-3; D not resolved. The CDR3 consists of 13 residues. The germline gives CDR1 SGHNT, CDR2 YENEEA. V shed 2 bases and J shed 8 bases, with 11 bases lying between them. CDR3 amino acids: CASSLNGPGTQYF. CDR3 coding DNA: TGTGCCAGCAGCTTAAACGGTCCGGGTACGCAGTATTTT.

The chain recombines TRBV6-1 with TRBJ2-7; D gene ambiguous. The CDR3 covers 16 residues. Germline CDR1 and CDR2: MNHNS and SASEGT. Trimming took off 3 bases at V and 0 bases at J, with 15 bases between the two ends. The CDR3 nucleotides read TGTGCCAGCAGTGACACCTTTGAGGAGATCTCCTACGAGCAGTACTTC. Protein product: CASSDTFEEISYEQYF.

The chain is built from TRBV9 and TRBJ2-1; 8 positions match TRBD2. The CDR3 is 16 amino acids. The V and J ends lost 5 bases and 7 bases, in that order; junction bases with no gene match: 14. CDR1 is SGDLS, CDR2 YYNGEE, per germline. The CDR3 here is CASSAGGAGDSNEQFF. The CDR3, as DNA: TGTGCCAGCAGTGCGGGCGGAGCGGGAGATTCGAATGAGCAGTTCTTC.

The gene calls are TRBV30 and TRBJ1-5, with unresolved D. Trimming left V 1 base short and J 4 bases short, with 8 bases between. CDR1 is GTSNPN and CDR2 is SVGIG in the germline V gene (reference sequence). CDR3 length equals 13 residues. The CDR3 loop is CAWSETPNQPQHF. The CDR3 bases are TGTGCCTGGAGTGAGACACCAAATCAGCCCCAGCATTTT.

CDR3 protein: CASSLFTGYYNEQFF. The CDR3 coding sequence is TGTGCCAGCAGCTTATTTACGGGGTACTACAATGAGCAGTTCTTC. V usage is TRBV7-2 and J usage is TRBJ2-1; D might be TRBD2 (5 bases). Germline-derived CDR1 and CDR2 are SGHTA and FQGNSA. Trimming left V 2 bases short and J 3 bases short, with 11 bases between. The CDR3 totals 15 residues. The whole variable domain, remainder taken from reference TRBV7-2 and TRBJ2-1, is GAGVSQSPSNKVTEKGKDVELRCDPISGHTALYWYRQSLGQGLEFLIYFQGNSAPDKSGLPSDRFSAERTGGSVSTLTIQRTQQEDSAVYLCASSLFTGYYNEQFFGPGTRLTVL.

The V gene is TRBV6-1, the J gene TRBJ2-7; D may be TRBD1 (6 bases). The length of the CDR3 is 13 residues. V lost 2 bases and J lost 7, with 12 bases in between. CDR1 is MNHNS, CDR2 SASEGT, per germline. The CDR3: CASSERGRGEQYF. CDR3 coding DNA: TGTGCCAGCAGTGAACGTGGCAGGGGTGAGCAGTACTTC.

The CDR3 sequence is CASSLPSGGHLNYGYTF. The CDR3 DNA sequence: TGCGCCAGCAGCCTACCCAGTGGGGGACATCTTAACTATGGCTACACCTTC. This chain connects TRBV4-1 to TRBJ1-2; a possible D gene is TRBD1 (6 bases). This CDR3 spans 17 amino acids. The V end was cut by 4 bases, the J end by 1 base, with 19 bases between. The germline CDR1 and CDR2 sequences are MGHRA and YSYEKL.

This sequence joins TRBV19 and TRBJ1-1; D is possibly TRBD1 (5 bases). This CDR3 comprises 14 residues. Germline values: CDR1 LNHDA, CDR2 SQIVND (reference sequence). Trimming shortened V by 5 bases and J by 8 bases, and 18 bases separated the two germline ends. DNA of the CDR3: TGTGCCAGTAGTCCCCGTTGGGGCGCCCAGGAAGCTTTCTTT. Protein product: CASSPRWGAQEAFF.

The chain combines TRBV5-1 with TRBJ2-1, with 7 bases aligning to TRBD1. Germline V gene data show CDR1 as SGHRS and CDR2 as YFSETQ. CDR3 length equals 13 residues. V lost 4 bases to trimming and J lost 6 bases; unmatched junction nucleotides: 4. In DNA form, the CDR3 reads TGCGCCAGCAGCCCGGGACAGACCAATGAGCAGTTCTTC. This encodes CASSPGQTNEQFF.

This clone has just one count. The V call is TRBV4-1, the J call TRBJ1-1; the D gene is possibly TRBD1 (5 bases). Germline loops: CDR1 MGHRA, CDR2 YSYEKL. V lost 1 base and J 3 bases, leaving 12 bases between the germline ends. The CDR3 length is 15 residues. CDR3 coding DNA: TGCGCCAGCAGCCAAGGTCCAGGGCGAGACACTGAAGCTTTCTTT. It encodes CASSQGPGRDTEAFF.

In its sample, this clone was seen once. V and J are TRBV6-5 and TRBJ1-2, with TRBD1 matching over 7 bases. The CDR3 loop spans 14 amino acids. The germline V gene has CDR1 MNHEY and CDR2 SVGAGI. V lost 5 bases and J lost 4; bases outside the gene matches: 7. CDR3 protein: CASSPLGQFYGYTF. The CDR3 nucleotides read TGTGCCAGCAGTCCACTGGGACAGTTCTATGGCTACACCTTC.

The chain joins TRBV7-2 to TRBJ2-7; 7 bases are shared with TRBD1. CDR1 SGHTA and CDR2 FQGNSA come from the germline V gene. With 2 bases clipped from V and 12 bases from J, the junction kept 16 bases outside the gene matches. CDR3 length: 15 amino acids. The CDR3 DNA sequence: TGTGCCAGCAGCTTACGAGGGACAGTCCCTTCCGAAGCGTACTTC. It yields the protein CASSLRGTVPSEAYF.

This chain links TRBV5-1 with TRBJ2-2; 11 positions agree with TRBD1. The CDR3 loop spans 14 amino acids. The J segment lost 4 bases and the V segment lost 7 bases, leaving 3 bases of the junction unmatched. Germline-derived CDR1 and CDR2 are SGHRS and YFSETQ. CDR3 sequence (DNA): TGCGCCAGCGGACAGGGGGCGGGCACCGGGGAGCTGTTTTTT. Encoded protein: CASGQGAGTGELFF.

CDR3 residues: CASSLDPGGTTEAFF. DNA for the CDR3: TGCGCCAGCAGCTTGGATCCAGGGGGGACCACTGAAGCTTTCTTT. V and J are TRBV5-1 and TRBJ1-1; TRBD1 aligns across 7 bases. The germline gives CDR1 SGHRS, CDR2 YFSETQ. The V gene end was trimmed by 0 bases and the J gene end by 4 bases; junction bases not matched to a gene: 6. The CDR3 contains 15 residues.

The chain uses TRBV11-2 and TRBJ2-7; TRBD2 aligns across 11 bases. There are 16 residues in the CDR3. Germline loops: CDR1 SGHAT, CDR2 FQNNGV. J was trimmed by 5 bases and V by 5 bases; bases with no gene match: 11. This chain's CDR3 is CASSRIAGGPVNEQYF. In DNA form, the CDR3 reads TGTGCCAGCAGCCGTATAGCGGGAGGGCCAGTGAACGAGCAGTACTTC. Supplemented by reference TRBV11-2 and TRBJ2-7, the full variable domain reads EAGVAQSPRYKIIEKRQSVAFWCNPISGHATLYWYQQILGQGPKLLIQFQNNGVVDDSQLPKDRFSAERLKGVDSTLKIQPAKLEDSAVYLCASSRIAGGPVNEQYFGPGTRLTVT.